Included here is one TCR beta chain sequence, with context. It lacks a known antigen. Qualities for individual bases were not recorded, and no much larger clone is one base off. The same CDR3 can be traced to other DNA sequences in this sample. The sample is drawn from a study of shared clonotypes between healthy human individuals (dated by TCRdb to the early 2020s). General notes on the study: A few men and two women, aged 18 to 49 years, made up the cohort. For each donor, CD4 naive and CD4 memory were each given three plates, CD8 naive was given two plates, and CD8 memory was given one plate. Blood TCR repertoires of about five healthy adults were deeply sequenced to estimate repertoire size and the extent of clonotype sharing between individuals. To increase sequencing depth and limit assay-specific biases, different laboratories used diverse techniques to prepare libraries and sequence TCR repertoires. Leukapheresis yielded between about 0.9 and 9 billion PBMCs per donor.

In the germline V gene, CDR1 corresponds to LGHNA and CDR2 to YNFKEQ. The germline V end is reduced by 1 base and the J end by 2 bases; junction bases left unmatched: 3. The CDR3 contains 15 residues, cysteine and phenylalanine counted. This entry keeps only the CDR3 DNA: 45 bases, framed from base 1. CD8 naive samples were obtained by positive selection for CCR7 among CD45RO-negative cells, yielding a CD45RA+CCR7+ population from which TemRA cells were excluded. The donors were healthy, HIV-negative adults with no recently reported acute infections or vaccinations. All donors were Caucasian adults living in Nashville, Tennessee, USA. Blood was obtained by leukapheresis, after which PBMCs were separated by Ficoll-Histopaque density gradient centrifugation and cryopreserved in liquid nitrogen vapor phase. Purity and quantity of every magnetically sorted T cell population were checked by analytical flow cytometry. Each sorted fraction had its genomic DNA isolated and then quantified by UV absorbance on a Nanodrop 2000c.

Study-wide findings and limitations: Only blood was sampled, and tissue TCR repertoires likely differ from those in blood. Naive subsets generally had larger estimated clonotype richness than memory subsets did. Rarefaction of sorted-subset datasets indicated incomplete sequencing despite the large sequencing depth. Pairwise subsampling indicated that sequencing depth was expected to affect the degree of clonotype sharing among donors. About 5% of naive CD4, approximately 3.7% of naive CD8, approximately 2.2% of memory CD4, and 0.4% of memory CD8 clonotypes were shared across several donors. The genetic and exposure-history diversity represented was limited by the small number of donors. Compared with non-shared clonotypes, clonotypes shared by all four sorted-subset donors had higher generation probabilities.

TCR CDR3 regions were amplified from genomic DNA by multiplex PCR using the deep immunoSEQ assay. Extracted genomic DNA from each cell subset was spread evenly across all wells of several immunoSEQ 96-well plates, with each plate serving as a replicate. For sorted subsets, each replicate PCR was loaded with approximately 200 ng genomic DNA, equivalent to 30,000 or so T cell genomes. Purified libraries were measured with a Qubit 3.0 fluorometer, size-checked on a Bioanalyzer 2100, and measured again with the KAPA Library Quantification kit. Every immunoSEQ 96-well plate was sequenced on a separate single-read 150-cycle Illumina NextSeq 550 flow cell. The authors processed their data as follows. Because the immunoSEQ output included only junctional sequences and no quality scores, the filtering could not be the same as the filtering used for full-length reads. To assign V/J genes and CDR3, sequences were annotated against IMGT germline references using PyIR, a Python wrapper for IgBLAST v1.9. Any read was removed if the V/J assignment was weak (E-value above 1e-6), the CDR3 was missing, or the read contained stop codons, out-of-frame junctions, or ambiguous translated residues. V3J clonotypes were defined by identical inferred V gene, J gene, and CDR3 amino acid sequence. The percentage overlap between two repertoires was calculated by dividing the number of shared unique clonotypes by the size of the smaller repertoire. Three approaches were used to assess repertoire richness: RTK rarefaction, the Chao1 estimator, and Recon v2.1 estimates of unobserved clonotypes. Generation probabilities for all TCRbeta clonotypes obtained by the gDNA method from a few donors were computed using OLGA. This is the immuneACCESS table as TCRdb keeps it, with only in-frame sequences that have V and J called. A part of the clones is gone; compared with another copy, unresolved V genes explain less than half, and the rest is unexplained. The V and J calls and clone size are taken from that table; D and trimming were inferred from the DNA. The sample profile shows about 2.1 million clones; 93% of them were found once. The ten largest clones capture about 1.7% of the sample.

This sequence originates from a young man in good health. Some clones in this sample may be carry-over from other donors' samples. The V gene is TRBV4-2 and the J gene is TRBJ2-7; 9 bases in the middle match TRBD2. What was sequenced was naive CD8+ T cells from PBMCs. In the paper's terms, the cell subset or site label means: CD45RA+CCR7+. The CDR3 is CASSQGLAATYEQYF. The DNA sequence follows: TGTGCCAGCAGCCAAGGACTAGCGGCAACCTACGAGCAGTACTTC.